The sequence of this T cell receptor beta chain was determined in a study of radiotherapy plus CTLA-4 blockade in lung cancer. Study background: For approximately 17% of patients, objective responses occurred, and 30% to 35% had disease control. The study's findings and limits: Response, reportedly, was best predicted by interferon-beta along with early blood T cell clone dynamics. TCR clones originating in tumors grew in number in blood after radiotherapy plus ipilimumab.

Comments on this clone: Its antigen is undetermined.

Deletions cut 8 bases from V and 10 bases from J, with 23 bases between. CDR3 length: 14 residues. Germline assignment: CDR1 KGHSH and CDR2 LQKENI. This table comes from immunoSEQ multiplex PCR, and its TCRdb copy is limited to in-frame clones, with some not included. Of about 31,000 clones in the sample, about 70% were seen once. The V gene is TRBV18, the J gene TRBJ1-2; D is uncertain. This specimen consisted of peripheral blood, obtained from a patient treated with radiotherapy plus ipilimumab. The source is a human donor with non-small cell lung cancer whose response to radiotherapy plus ipilimumab could not be evaluated. The CDR3 protein is CASVAPNYGYSYTF. The CDR3 region has the DNA TGTGCCAGCGTGGCTCCTAACTATGGCTACTCCTACACCTTC.